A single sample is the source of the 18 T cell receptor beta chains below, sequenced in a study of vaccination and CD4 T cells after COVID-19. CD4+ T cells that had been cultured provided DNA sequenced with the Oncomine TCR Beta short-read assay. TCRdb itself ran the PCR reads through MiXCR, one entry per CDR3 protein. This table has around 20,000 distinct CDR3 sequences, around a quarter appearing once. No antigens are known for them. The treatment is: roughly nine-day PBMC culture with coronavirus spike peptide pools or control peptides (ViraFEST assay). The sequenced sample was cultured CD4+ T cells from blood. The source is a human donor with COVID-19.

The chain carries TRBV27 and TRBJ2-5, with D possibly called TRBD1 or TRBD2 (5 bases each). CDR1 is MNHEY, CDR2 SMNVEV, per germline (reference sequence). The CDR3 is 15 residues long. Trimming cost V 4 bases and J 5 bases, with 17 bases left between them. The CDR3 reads CASSSRDARGETQYF. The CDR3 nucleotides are TGTGCCAGCAGTTCCCGGGACGCCCGCGGGGAGACCCAGTACTTC.

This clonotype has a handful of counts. The CDR3 loop reads CASSLGEWDRGSQPQHF. The CDR3 DNA follows: TGTGCCAGCAGTTTAGGGGAGTGGGACAGGGGCTCTCAGCCCCAGCATTTT. The chain has TRBV28 and TRBJ1-5; 10 nucleotides agree with TRBD1. The CDR3 has 17 residues. Germline V gene data show CDR1 as MDHEN and CDR2 as SYDVKM. The trim removed 2 bases at V and 6 bases at J, leaving 10 bases unmatched.

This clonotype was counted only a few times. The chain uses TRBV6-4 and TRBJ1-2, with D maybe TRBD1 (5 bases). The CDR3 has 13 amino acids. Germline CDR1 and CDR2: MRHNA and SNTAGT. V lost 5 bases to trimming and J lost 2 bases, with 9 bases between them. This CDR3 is CASSPDRNYGYTF. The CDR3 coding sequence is TGTGCCAGCAGTCCAGACAGAAACTATGGCTACACCTTC.

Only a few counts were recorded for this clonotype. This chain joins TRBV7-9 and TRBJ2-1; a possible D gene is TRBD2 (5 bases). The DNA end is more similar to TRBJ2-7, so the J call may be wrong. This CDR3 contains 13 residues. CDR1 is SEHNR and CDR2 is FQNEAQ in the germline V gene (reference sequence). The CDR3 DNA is TGTGCCAGCAGCTTACCGGGGTTTGGCGAGCAGTACTTC. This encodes CASSLPGFGEQYF.

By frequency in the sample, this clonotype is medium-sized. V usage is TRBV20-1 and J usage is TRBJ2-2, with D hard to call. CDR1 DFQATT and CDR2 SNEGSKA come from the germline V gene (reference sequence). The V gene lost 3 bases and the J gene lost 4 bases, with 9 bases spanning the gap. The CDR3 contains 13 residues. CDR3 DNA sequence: TGCAGTGCTAGCCAGGCCGCCACCGGGGAGCTGTTTTTT. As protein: CSASQAATGELFF.

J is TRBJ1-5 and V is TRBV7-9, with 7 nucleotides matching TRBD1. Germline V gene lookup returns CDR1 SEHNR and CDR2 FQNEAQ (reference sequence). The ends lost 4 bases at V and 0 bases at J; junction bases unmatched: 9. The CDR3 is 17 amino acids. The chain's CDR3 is CASSSTQGLRSNQPQHF. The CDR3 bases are TGTGCCAGCAGCTCGACACAGGGGCTGCGTAGCAATCAGCCCCAGCATTTT.

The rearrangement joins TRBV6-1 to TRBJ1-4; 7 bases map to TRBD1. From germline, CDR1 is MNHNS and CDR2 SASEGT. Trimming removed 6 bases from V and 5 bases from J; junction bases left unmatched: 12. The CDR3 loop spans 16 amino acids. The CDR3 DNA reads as TGTGCCAGCAGGGGACTGGGACAGCTTCCCAATGAAAAACTGTTTTTT. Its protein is CASRGLGQLPNEKLFF.

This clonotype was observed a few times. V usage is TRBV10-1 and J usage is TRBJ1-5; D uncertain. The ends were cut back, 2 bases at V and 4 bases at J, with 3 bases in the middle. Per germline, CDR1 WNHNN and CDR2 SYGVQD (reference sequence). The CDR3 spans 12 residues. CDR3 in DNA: TGCGCCAGCAGTGAGCGGAATCAGCCCCAGCATTTT. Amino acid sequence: CASSERNQPQHF.

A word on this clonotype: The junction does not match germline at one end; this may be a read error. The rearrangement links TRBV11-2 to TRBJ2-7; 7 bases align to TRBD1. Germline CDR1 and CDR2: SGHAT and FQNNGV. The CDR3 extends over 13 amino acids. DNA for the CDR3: TGCGCCAGCAGCCGAGGGGGCTTTTACGAGCAGTACTTC. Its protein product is CASSRGGFYEQYF. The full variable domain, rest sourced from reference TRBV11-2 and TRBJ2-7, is EAGVAQSPRYKIIEKRQSVAFWCNPISGHATLYWYQQILGQGPKLLIQFQNNGVVDDSQLPKDRFSAERLKGVDSTLKIQPAKLEDSAVYLCASSRGGFYEQYFGPGTRLTVT.

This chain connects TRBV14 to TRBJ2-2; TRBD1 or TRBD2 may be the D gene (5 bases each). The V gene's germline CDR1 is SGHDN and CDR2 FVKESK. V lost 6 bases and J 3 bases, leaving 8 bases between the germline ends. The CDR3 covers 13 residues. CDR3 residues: CASRQDYTGELFF. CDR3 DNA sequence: TGTGCCAGCAGACAGGACTACACCGGGGAGCTGTTTTTT.

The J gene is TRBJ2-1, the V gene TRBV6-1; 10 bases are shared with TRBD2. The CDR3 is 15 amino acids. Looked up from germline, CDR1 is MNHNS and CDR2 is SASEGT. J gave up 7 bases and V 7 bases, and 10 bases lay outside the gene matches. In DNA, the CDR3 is TGTGCCAGCAAACTTAAGCGGGGGGGGTTGAATGAGCAGTTCTTC. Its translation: CASKLKRGGLNEQFF.

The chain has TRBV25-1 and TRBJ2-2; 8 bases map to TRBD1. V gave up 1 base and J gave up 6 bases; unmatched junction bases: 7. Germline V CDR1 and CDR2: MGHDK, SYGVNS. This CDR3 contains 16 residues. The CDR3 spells CASSESDRVAAGELFF. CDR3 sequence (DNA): TGTGCCAGCAGTGAATCGGACAGGGTAGCAGCCGGGGAGCTGTTTTTT.

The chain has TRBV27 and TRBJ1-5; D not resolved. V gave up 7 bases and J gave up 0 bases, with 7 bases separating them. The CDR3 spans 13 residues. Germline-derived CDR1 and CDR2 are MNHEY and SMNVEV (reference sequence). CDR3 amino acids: CASTGASNQPQHF. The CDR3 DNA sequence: TGTGCCAGCACGGGAGCTAGCAATCAGCCCCAGCATTTT.

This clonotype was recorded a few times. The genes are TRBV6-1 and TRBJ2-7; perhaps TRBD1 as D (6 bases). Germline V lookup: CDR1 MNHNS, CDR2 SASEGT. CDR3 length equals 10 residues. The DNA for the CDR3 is TGTCTACAGGGTGCCAACGAGCAGTACTTC. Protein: CLQGANEQYF.

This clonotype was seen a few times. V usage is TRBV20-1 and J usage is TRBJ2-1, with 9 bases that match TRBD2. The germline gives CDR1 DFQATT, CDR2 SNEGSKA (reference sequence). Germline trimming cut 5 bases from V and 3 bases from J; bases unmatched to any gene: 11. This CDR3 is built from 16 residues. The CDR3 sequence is CSAVPAGSGGYNEQFF. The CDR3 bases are TGCAGTGCTGTGCCGGCTGGTAGCGGGGGCTACAATGAGCAGTTCTTC.

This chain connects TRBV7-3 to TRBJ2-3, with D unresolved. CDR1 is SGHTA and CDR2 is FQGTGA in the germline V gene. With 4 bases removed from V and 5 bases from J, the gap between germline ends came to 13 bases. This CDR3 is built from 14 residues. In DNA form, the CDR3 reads TGTGCCAGCAGCTCCCTCAAGGAAGGAGATACGCAGTATTTT. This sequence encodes CASSSLKEGDTQYF.

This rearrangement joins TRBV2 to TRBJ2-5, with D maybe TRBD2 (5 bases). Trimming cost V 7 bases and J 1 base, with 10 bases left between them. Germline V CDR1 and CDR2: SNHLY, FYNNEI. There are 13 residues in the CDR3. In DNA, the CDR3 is TGTGCCAGCACAGGCGGGCTCCAAGAGACCCAGTACTTC. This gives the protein CASTGGLQETQYF. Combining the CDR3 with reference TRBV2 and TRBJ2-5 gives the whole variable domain EPEVTQTPSHQVTQMGQEVILRCVPISNHLYFYWYRQILGQKVEFLVSFYNNEISEKSEIFDDQFSVERPDGSNFTLKIRSTKLEDSAMYFCASTGGLQETQYFGPGTRLLVL.

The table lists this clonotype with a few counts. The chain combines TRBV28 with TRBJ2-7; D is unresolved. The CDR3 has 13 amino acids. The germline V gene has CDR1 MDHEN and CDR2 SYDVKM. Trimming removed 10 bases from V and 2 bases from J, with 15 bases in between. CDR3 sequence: CATNPQVPYEQYF. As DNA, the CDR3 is TGTGCCACCAACCCCCAGGTTCCCTACGAGCAGTACTTC.